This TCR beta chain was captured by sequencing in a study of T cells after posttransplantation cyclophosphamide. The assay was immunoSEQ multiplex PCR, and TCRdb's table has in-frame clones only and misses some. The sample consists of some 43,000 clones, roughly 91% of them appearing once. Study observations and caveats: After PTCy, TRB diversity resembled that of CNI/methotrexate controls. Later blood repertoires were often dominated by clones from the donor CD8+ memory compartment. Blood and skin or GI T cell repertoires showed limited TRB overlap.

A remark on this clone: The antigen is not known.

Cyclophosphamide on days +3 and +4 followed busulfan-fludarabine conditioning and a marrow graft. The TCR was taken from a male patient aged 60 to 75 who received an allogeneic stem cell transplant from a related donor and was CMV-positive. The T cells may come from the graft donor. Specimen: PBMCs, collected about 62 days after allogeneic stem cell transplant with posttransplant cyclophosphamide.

CDR3: CSVETAGGWYEQFF. Written as DNA, the CDR3 is TGCAGCGTGGAGACAGCGGGGGGGTGGTATGAGCAGTTCTTC. V and J are TRBV29-1 and TRBJ2-1, with 10 positions matching TRBD2. Germline CDR1 reads SQVTM; CDR2 reads ANQGSEA. Trimming took 6 bases from V and 8 from J; bases not matched to a gene: 10. This CDR3 region has 14 residues.